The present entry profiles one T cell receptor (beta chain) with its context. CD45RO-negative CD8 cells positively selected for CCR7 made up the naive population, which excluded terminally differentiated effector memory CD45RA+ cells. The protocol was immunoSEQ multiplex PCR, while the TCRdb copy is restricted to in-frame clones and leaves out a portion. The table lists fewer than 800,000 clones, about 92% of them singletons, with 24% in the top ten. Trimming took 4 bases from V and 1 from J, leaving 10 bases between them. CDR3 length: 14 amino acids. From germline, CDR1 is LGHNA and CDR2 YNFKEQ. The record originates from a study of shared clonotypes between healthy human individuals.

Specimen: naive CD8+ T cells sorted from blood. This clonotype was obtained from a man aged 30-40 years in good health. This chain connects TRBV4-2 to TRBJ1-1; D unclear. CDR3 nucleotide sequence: TGTGCCAGCAGCCTGGTCGGTTCGAACACTGAAGCTTTCTTT. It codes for CASSLVGSNTEAFF.